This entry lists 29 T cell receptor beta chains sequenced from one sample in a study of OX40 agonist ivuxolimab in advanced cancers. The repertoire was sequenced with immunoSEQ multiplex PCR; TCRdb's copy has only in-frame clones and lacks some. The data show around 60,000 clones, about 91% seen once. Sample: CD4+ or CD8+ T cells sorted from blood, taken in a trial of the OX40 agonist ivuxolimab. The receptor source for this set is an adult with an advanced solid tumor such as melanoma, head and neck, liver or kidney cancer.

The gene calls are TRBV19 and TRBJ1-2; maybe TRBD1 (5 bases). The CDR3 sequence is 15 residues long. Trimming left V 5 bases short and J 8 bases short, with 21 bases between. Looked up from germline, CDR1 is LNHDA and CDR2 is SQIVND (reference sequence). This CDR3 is CASSPAWGAAWGYTF. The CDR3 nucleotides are TGTGCCAGTAGTCCCGCCTGGGGCGCGGCGTGGGGCTACACCTTC.

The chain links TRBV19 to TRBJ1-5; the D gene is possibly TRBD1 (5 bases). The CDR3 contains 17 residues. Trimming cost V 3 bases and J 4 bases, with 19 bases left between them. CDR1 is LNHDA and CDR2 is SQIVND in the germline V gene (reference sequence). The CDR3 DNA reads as TGTGCCAGTAGTATGGCCGTCGGTAGGGACTGGAATCAGCCCCAGCATTTT. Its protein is CASSMAVGRDWNQPQHF.

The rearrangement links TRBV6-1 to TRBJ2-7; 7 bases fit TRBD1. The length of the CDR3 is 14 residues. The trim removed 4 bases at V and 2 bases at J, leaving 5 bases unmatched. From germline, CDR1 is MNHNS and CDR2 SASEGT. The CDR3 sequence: CASSGGQSAYEQYF. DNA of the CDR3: TGTGCCAGCAGTGGGGGACAGTCCGCCTACGAGCAGTACTTC.

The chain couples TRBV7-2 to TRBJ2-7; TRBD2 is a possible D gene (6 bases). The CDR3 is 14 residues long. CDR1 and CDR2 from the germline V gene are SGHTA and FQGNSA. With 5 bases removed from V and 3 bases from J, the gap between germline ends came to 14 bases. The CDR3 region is CASSGELADYEQYF. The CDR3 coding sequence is TGTGCCAGCAGCGGAGAGTTAGCGGACTACGAGCAGTACTTC.

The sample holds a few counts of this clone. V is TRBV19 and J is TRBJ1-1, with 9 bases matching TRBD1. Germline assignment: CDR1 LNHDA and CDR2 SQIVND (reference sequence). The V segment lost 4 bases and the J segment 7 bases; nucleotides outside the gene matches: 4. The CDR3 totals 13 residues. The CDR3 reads CASSTTGGIEAFF. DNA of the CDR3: TGTGCCAGTAGTACGACAGGGGGAATTGAAGCTTTCTTT. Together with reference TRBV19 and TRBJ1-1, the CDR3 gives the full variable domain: DGGITQSPKYLFRKEGQNVTLSCEQNLNHDAMYWYRQDPGQGLRLIYYSQIVNDFQKGDIAEGYSVSREKKESFPLTVTSAQKNPTAFYLCASSTTGGIEAFFGQGTRLTVV.

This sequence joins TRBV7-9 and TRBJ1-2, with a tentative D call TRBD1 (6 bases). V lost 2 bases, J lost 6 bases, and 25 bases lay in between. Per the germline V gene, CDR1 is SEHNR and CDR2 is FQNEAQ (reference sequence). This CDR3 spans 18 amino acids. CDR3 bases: TGTGCCAGCAGCTTAAGCCCGGGACAAGAAAATCTTTTGGATGGCTACACCTTC. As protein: CASSLSPGQENLLDGYTF. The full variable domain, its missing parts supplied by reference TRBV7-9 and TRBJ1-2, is DTGVSQNPRHKITKRGQNVTFRCDPISEHNRLYWYRQTLGQGPEFLTYFQNEAQLEKSRLLSDRFSAERPKGSFSTLEIQRTEQGDSAMYLCASSLSPGQENLLDGYTFGSGTRLTVV.

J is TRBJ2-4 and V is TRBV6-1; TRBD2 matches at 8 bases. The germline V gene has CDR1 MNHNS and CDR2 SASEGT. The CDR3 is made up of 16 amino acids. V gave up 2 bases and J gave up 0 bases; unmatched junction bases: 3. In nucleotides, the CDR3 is TGTGCCAGCAGTGAACCAAGCGGGAGAGCCAAAAACATTCAGTACTTC. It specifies CASSEPSGRAKNIQYF.

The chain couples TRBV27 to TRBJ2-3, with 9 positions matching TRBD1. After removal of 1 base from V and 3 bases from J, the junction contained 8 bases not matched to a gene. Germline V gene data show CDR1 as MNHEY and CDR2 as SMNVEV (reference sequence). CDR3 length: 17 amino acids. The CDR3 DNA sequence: TGTGCCAGCAGTTTATACCCTACAGGGGGCGGGACAGATACGCAGTATTTT. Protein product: CASSLYPTGGGTDTQYF.

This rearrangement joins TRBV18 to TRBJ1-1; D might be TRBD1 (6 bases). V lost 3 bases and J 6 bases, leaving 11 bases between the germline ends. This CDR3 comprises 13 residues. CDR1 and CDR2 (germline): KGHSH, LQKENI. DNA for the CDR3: TGTGCCAGCTCACCCGGACAGCCTCCTGAAGCTTTCTTT. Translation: CASSPGQPPEAFF.

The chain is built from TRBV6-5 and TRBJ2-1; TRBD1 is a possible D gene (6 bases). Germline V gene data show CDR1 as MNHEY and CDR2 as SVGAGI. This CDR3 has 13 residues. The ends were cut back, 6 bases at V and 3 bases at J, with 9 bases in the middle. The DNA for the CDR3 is TGTGCCAGCAGGTCACAGGGCTACAATGAGCAGTTCTTC. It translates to CASRSQGYNEQFF.

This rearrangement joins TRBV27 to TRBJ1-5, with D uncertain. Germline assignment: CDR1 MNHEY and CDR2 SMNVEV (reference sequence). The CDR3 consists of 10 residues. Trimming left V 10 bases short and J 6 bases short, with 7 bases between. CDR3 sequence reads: CATGSQPQHF. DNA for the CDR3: TGTGCCACCGGGAGTCAGCCCCAGCATTTT.

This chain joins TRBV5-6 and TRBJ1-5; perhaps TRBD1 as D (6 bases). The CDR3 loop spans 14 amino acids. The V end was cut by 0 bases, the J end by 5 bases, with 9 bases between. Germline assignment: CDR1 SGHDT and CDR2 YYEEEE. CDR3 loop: CASSLAYRDQPQHF. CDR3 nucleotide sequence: TGTGCCAGCAGCTTGGCGTACAGGGATCAGCCCCAGCATTTT.

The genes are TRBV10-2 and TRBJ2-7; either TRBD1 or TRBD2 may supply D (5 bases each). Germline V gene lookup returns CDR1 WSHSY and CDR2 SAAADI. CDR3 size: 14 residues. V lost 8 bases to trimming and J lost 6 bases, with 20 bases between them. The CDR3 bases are TGCGCCAGCGCCCGGGGCACGAAAGGGCTCGAGCAGTACTTC. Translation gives CASARGTKGLEQYF.

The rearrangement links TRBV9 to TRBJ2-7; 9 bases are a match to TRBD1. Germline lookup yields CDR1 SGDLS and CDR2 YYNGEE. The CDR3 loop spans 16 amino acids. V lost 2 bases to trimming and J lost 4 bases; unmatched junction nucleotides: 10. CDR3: CASSVGGDRVMYEQYF. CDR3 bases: TGTGCCAGCAGCGTCGGAGGGGACAGGGTGATGTACGAGCAGTACTTC. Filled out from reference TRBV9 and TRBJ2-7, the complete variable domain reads DSGVTQTPKHLITATGQRVTLRCSPRSGDLSVYWYQQSLDQGLQFLIQYYNGEERAKGNILERFSAQQFPDLHSELNLSSLELGDSALYFCASSVGGDRVMYEQYFGPGTRLTVT.

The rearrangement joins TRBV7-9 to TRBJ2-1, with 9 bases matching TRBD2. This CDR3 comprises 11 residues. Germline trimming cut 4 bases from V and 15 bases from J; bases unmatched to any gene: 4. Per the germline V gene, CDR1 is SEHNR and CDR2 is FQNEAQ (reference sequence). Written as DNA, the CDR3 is TGTGCCAGCAGCTGGACTAGCGACGCGTTCTTC. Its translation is CASSWTSDAFF. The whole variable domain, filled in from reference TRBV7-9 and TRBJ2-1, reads DTGVSQNPRHKITKRGQNVTFRCDPISEHNRLYWYRQTLGQGPEFLTYFQNEAQLEKSRLLSDRFSAERPKGSFSTLEIQRTEQGDSAMYLCASSWTSDAFFGPGTRLTVL.

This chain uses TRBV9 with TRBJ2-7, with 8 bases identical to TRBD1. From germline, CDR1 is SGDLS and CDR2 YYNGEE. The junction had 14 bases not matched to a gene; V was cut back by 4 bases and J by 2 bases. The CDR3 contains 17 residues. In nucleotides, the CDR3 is TGTGCCAGCAGCCATCCCCGGACAGGGCCCTCTGCCTACGAGCAGTACTTC. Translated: CASSHPRTGPSAYEQYF.

The CDR3 is CASSESGTGGLSYEQYF. CDR3 DNA sequence: TGTGCCAGCAGTGAATCGGGAACAGGGGGACTCTCCTACGAGCAGTACTTC. The chain is built from TRBV25-1 and TRBJ2-7; 8 nucleotides align to TRBD1. The CDR3 has 17 amino acids. The germline CDR1 and CDR2 sequences are MGHDK and SYGVNS. Trimming cost V 1 base and J 0 bases; bases outside gene matches: 8.

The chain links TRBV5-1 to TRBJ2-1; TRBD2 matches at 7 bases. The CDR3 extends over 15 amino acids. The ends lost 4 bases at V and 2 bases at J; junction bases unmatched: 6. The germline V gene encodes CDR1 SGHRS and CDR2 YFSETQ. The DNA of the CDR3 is TGCGCCAGCAGCCTGATCCGGGAGGCCTACAATGAGCAGTTCTTC. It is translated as CASSLIREAYNEQFF.

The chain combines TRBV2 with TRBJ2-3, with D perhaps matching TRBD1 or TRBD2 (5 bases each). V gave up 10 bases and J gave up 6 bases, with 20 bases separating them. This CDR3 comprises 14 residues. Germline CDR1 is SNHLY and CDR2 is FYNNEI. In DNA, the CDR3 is TGTGCCAAGACAATCTGGGGGTACGGGGATACGCAGTATTTT. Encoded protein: CAKTIWGYGDTQYF. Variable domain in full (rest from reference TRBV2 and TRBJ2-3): EPEVTQTPSHQVTQMGQEVILRCVPISNHLYFYWYRQILGQKVEFLVSFYNNEISEKSEIFDDQFSVERPDGSNFTLKIRSTKLEDSAMYFCAKTIWGYGDTQYFGPGTRLTVL.

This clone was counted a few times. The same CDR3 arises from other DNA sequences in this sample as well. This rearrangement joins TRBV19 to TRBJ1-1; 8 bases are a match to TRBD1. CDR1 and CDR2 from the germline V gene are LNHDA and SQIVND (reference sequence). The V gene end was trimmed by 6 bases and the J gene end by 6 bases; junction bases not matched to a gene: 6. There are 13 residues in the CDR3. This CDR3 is CASSPGTGSEAFF. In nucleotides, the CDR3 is TGTGCCAGTAGCCCCGGGACAGGCTCTGAAGCTTTCTTT.

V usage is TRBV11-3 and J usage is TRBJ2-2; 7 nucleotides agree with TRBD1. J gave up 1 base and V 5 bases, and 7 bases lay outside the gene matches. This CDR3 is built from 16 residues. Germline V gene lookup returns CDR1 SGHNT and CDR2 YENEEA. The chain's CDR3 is CASSPRQGKNTGELFF. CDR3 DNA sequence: TGTGCCAGCAGCCCACGACAGGGAAAGAACACCGGGGAGCTGTTTTTT. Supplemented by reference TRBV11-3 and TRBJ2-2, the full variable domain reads EAGVVQSPRYKIIEKKQPVAFWCNPISGHNTLYWYLQNLGQGPELLIRYENEEAVDDSQLPKDRFSAERLKGVDSTLKIQPAELGDSAVYLCASSPRQGKNTGELFFGEGSRLTVL.

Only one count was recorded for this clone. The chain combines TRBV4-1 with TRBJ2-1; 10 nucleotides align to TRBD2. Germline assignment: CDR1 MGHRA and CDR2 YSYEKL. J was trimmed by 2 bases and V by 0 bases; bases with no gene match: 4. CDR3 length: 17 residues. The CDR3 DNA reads TGCGCCAGCAGCCAAGAACCGGGACTAGCGACCTACAATGAGCAGTTCTTC. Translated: CASSQEPGLATYNEQFF.

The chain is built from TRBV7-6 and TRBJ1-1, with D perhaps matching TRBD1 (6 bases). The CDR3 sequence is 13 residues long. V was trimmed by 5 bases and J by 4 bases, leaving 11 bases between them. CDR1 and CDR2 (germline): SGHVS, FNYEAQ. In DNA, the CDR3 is TGTGCCAGCAGCCTAGGACAGTCCACTGAAGCTTTCTTT. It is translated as CASSLGQSTEAFF.

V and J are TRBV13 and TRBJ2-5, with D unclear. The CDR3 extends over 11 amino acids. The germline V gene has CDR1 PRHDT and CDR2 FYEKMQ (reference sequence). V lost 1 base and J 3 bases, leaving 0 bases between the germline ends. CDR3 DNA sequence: TGTGCCAGCAGCTTAGAAGAGACCCAGTACTTC. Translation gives CASSLEETQYF.

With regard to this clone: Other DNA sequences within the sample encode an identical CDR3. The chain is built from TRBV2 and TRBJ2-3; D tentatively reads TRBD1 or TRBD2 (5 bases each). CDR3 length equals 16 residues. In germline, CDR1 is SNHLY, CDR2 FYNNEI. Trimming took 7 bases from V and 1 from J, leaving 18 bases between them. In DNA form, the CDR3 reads TGTGCCAGCATCGGTGGGGAGCTGGGGGGCACAGATACGCAGTATTTT. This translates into CASIGGELGGTDTQYF.

CDR3 amino acids: CASSAATSGRSSYNEQFF. CDR3 nucleotides: TGCGCCAGCAGCGCGGCCACTAGCGGGCGGAGCTCCTACAATGAGCAGTTCTTC. The chain couples TRBV5-1 to TRBJ2-1; 9 nucleotides agree with TRBD2. Trimming cost V 4 bases and J 0 bases; bases outside gene matches: 11. This CDR3 is built from 18 residues. CDR1 SGHRS and CDR2 YFSETQ come from the germline V gene.

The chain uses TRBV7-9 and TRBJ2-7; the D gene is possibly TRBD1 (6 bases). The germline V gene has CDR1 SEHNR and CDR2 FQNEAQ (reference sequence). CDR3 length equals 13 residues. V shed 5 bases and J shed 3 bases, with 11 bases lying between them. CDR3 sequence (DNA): TGTGCCAGCAGCCCCGAGGGGGACTACGAGCAGTACTTC. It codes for CASSPEGDYEQYF.

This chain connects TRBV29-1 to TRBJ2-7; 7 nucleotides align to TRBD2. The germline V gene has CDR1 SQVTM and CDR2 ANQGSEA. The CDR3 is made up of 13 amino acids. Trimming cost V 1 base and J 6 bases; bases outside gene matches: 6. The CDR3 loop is CSVEGAGSGEQYF. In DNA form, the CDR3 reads TGCAGCGTTGAAGGAGCGGGGTCCGGCGAGCAGTACTTC.

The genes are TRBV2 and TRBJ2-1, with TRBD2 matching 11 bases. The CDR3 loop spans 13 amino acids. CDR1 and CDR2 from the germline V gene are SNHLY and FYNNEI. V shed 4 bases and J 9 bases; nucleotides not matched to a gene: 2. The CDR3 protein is CASSVAGGAEQFF. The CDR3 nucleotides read TGTGCCAGCAGTGTAGCGGGAGGGGCTGAGCAGTTCTTC.